The clone carrying this T cell receptor beta chain was observed many times. The data belong to a study of blood T cells in healthy people across ages. The V gene's germline CDR1 is SGHTA and CDR2 FQGTGA. This CDR3 is 16 amino acids long. The V gene end was trimmed by 4 bases and the J gene end by 7 bases; junction bases not matched to a gene: 7. A second about 7 to 12 cycle PCR used barcoded and J-beta primers. Each CDR3 protein gets one entry after TCRdb re-called the 5' RACE reads with MiXCR. The top ten clones hold around 3.4% of a sample with hundreds of thousands of distinct CDR3 sequences, roughly 21% of them seen once.

This clonotype was sampled from an older man in good health. The specimen sequenced was blood. The chain employs TRBV7-3 and TRBJ2-1; 13 bases are shared with TRBD2. CDR3 region: CASSSSWTSGSNEQFF. CDR3 sequence (DNA): TGTGCCAGCAGCTCTAGTTGGACTAGCGGGAGTAATGAGCAGTTCTTC.